The sequence of this TCR beta chain was determined in a study of T cells in Graves' hyperthyroidism and ophthalmopathy. Background on the study: Peripheral blood was drawn at first diagnosis, prior to all treatment.

Amplification yielded TCR beta CDR3 regions, with RNA transcripts as the source. During a first-round RT-PCR of the TCR CDR3, the HTBI primer set was used. TCRdb called the multiplex PCR reads again in MiXCR, with one record for every CDR3 protein. The sample lists 550,000 to 800,000 distinct CDR3 sequences, about 16% occurring once. Trimming took off 3 bases at V and 2 bases at J, with 10 bases between the two ends. The CDR3 spans 14 residues. CDR1 SGHVS and CDR2 FNYEAQ come from the germline V gene. Across 18 months, stable Graves' hyperthyroidism was marked by no progression to ophthalmopathy. The authors took PBMCs from 7.5 to 10 ml fresh peripheral blood.

The TCR sequence derives from a man younger than 35 with Graves' hyperthyroidism. The sequenced sample consisted of blood. V is TRBV7-6 and J is TRBJ2-5; unclear D gene. CDR3 amino acids: CASSFLTQQETQYF. CDR3 bases: TGTGCCAGCAGCTTTCTGACACAGCAAGAGACCCAGTACTTC.